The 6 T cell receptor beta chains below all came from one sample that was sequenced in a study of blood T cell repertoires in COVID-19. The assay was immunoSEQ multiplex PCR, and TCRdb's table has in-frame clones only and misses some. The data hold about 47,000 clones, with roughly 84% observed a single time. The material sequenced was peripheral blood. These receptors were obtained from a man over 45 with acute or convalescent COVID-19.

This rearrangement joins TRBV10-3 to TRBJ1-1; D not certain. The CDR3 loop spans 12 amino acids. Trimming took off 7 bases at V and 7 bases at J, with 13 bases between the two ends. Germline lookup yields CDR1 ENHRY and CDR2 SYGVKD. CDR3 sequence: CAIKDSQVEAFF. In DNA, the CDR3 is TGTGCCATCAAGGATAGTCAGGTTGAAGCTTTCTTT.

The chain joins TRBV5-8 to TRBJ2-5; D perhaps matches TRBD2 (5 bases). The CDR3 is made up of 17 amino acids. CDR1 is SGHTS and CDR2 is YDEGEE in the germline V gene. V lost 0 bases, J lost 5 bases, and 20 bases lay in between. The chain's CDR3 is CASSLARSGGGVETQYF. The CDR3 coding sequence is TGTGCCAGCAGCTTGGCCAGGAGCGGAGGTGGGGTCGAGACCCAGTACTTC.

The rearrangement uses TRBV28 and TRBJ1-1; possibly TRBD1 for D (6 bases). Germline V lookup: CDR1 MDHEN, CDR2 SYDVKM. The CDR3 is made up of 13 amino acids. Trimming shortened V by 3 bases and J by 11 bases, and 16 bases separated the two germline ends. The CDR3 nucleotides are TGTGCCAGCAGTTTGATGGGGGCCTTTGGGGCTTTCTTT. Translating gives CASSLMGAFGAFF. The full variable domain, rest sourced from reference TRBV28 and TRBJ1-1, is DVKVTQSSRYLVKRTGEKVFLECVQDMDHENMFWYRQDPGLGLRLIYFSYDVKMKEKGDIPEGYSVSREKKERFSLILESASTNQTSMYLCASSLMGAFGAFFGQGTRLTVV.

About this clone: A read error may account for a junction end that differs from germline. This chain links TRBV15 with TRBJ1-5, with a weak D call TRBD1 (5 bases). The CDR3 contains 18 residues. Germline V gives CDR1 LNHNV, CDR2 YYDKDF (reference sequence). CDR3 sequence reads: CATSRGEAGPTSYQPQHF. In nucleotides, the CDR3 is TGTGCCACCAGCAGAGGTGAGGCAGGGCCCACTAGCTATCAGCCCCAGCATTTT.

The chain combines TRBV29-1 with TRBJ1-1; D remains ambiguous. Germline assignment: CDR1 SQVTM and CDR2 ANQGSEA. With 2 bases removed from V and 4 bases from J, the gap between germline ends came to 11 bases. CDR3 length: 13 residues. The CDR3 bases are TGCAGCGTTGAAAGCGGTCGGGGCACTGAAGCTTTCTTT. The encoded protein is CSVESGRGTEAFF.

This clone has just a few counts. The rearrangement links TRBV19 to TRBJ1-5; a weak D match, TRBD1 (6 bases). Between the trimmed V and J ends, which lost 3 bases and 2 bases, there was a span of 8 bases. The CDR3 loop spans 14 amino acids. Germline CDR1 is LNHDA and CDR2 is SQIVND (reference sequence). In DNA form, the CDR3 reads TGTGCCAGTAGTATGGGACATGGCAATCAGCCCCAGCATTTT. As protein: CASSMGHGNQPQHF.